These T cell receptor beta chains were read from a single sample in a study of CD8+CD57+ T cells in acquired aplastic anemia. MiXCR, applied by TCRdb to the reads, yields one record per CDR3 protein. Of under 200,000 distinct CDR3 sequences detected, nearly 50% appear once; the ten largest clones hold 8% to 10%. The sequenced sample consisted of sorted CD4+, CD8+, or CD8+CD57+ T cells (not recorded which) from PBMCs. The receptor source for this set is a human donor with aplastic anemia. Each CDR3 is given with its conserved first and last residue. The D gene is left open where the match is weak. Some rows mark clone size as missing; the rest say once, few, many or name a class of expanded clone.

v_call	d_call	cdr3_length	j_call	clone_size	cdr3_nt	cdr3_aa
TRBV11-2	.	16	TRBJ2-7	.	TGTGCCAGCAGCTTAGGATTGGCAGGGACGAACACCGAGCAGTACTTC	CASSLGLAGTNTEQYF
TRBV24-1	TRBD1	15	TRBJ1-5	many	TGTGCCACCAGTGATTCGACAGGGTACGGTCAGCCCCAGCATTTT	CATSDSTGYGQPQHF
TRBV5-1	TRBD2	16	TRBJ2-7	many	TGCGCCAGCAGCTTGCGCCCGGCCGGGACTAGGGGGGAGCAGTACTTC	CASSLRPAGTRGEQYF
TRBV2	.	14	TRBJ2-1	.	TGTGCCAGCAGTGGGGACGGAACCTACAATGAGCAGTTCTTC	CASSGDGTYNEQFF
TRBV15	.	12	TRBJ2-5	.	TGTGCCACCAGCAGACAAGGAGAGACCCAGTACTTC	CATSRQGETQYF
TRBV24-1	TRBD1	16	TRBJ2-3	.	TGTGCCACCAGTGATCCCGGACAGGGGGCCGCAGATACGCAGTATTTT	CATSDPGQGAADTQYF
TRBV20-1	.	14	TRBJ2-5	.	TGCAGTGCTAGAGATCCCACAGACCGGGAGACCCAGTACTTC	CSARDPTDRETQYF
TRBV12-3/TRBV12-4	.	14	TRBJ2-7	many	TGTGCCAGCAGTCTCGGGGACCTGGATGGCGAGCAGTACTTC	CASSLGDLDGEQYF
TRBV25-1	.	15	TRBJ1-3	.	TGTGCCAGCAGTGAATCTGTAGCCCTTGGAAACACCATATATTTT	CASSESVALGNTIYF
TRBV20-1	TRBD2	16	TRBJ2-1	many	TGCAGTGCTAGAGGGACTAGCGGGAGGCTTACCGATGAGCAGTTCTTC	CSARGTSGRLTDEQFF
TRBV25-1	.	15	TRBJ1-1	few	TGTGCCAGCAGTGAATTTGCAGGGTACGACACTGAAGCTTTCTTT	CASSEFAGYDTEAFF
TRBV20-1	.	14	TRBJ2-7	many	TGCAGTGCTATTCCGGGAGACAGGGTGAACGAGCAGTACTTC	CSAIPGDRVNEQYF
TRBV25-1	TRBD1	15	TRBJ2-7	.	TGTGCCAGCAGTCGACCGGGACAGGGGGCCGTCGGACAGTACTTC	CASSRPGQGAVGQYF
TRBV10-3	.	14	TRBJ1-4	.	TGTGCCATCAGCGCTCAGCGGCAGGGTGAAAAACTGTTTTTT	CAISAQRQGEKLFF
TRBV7-3	TRBD2	15	TRBJ2-7	.	TGTGCCAGCAGCTTAGGCGGGGGTAGCCACTACGAGCAGTACTTC	CASSLGGGSHYEQYF
TRBV7-3	TRBD2	15	TRBJ2-2	many	TGTGCCAGCAGCCCTGGACTAGATCTCACCGGGGAGCTGTTTTTT	CASSPGLDLTGELFF
TRBV6-5	TRBD1	16	TRBJ2-5	few	TGTGCCAGCAGTTCCACAGGGGGCGCTGGGGAAGAGACCCAGTACTTC	CASSSTGGAGEETQYF
TRBV3-1	.	13	TRBJ2-7	many	TGTGCCAGCAGTCAGGGTGGTTTAGGGGAGCAGTACTTC	CASSQGGLGEQYF
TRBV15	.	14	TRBJ2-3	.	TGTGCCACCAGCTTAGTAGGGGACACAGATACGCAGTATTTT	CATSLVGDTDTQYF
TRBV9	.	16	TRBJ1-2	few	TGTGCCAGCAGCCGGGCTCTTCCGGGTCAGAACTATGGCTACACCTTC	CASSRALPGQNYGYTF
TRBV20-1	.	12	TRBJ2-5	.	TGCAGTGCTAGTGGCAGGGAAGAGACCCAGTACTTC	CSASGREETQYF
TRBV5-8	TRBD1	13	TRBJ1-3	many	TGTGCCAGCACGAACAGGGGTGGAAACACCATATATTTT	CASTNRGGNTIYF
TRBV20-1	TRBD2	14	TRBJ2-7	.	TGCAGTGCTCCTGGACTAGTGGGGTCCTACGAGCAGTACTTC	CSAPGLVGSYEQYF
TRBV24-1	TRBD2	15	TRBJ2-2	few	TGTGCCACCGGACTAGCGGGAGTGGACACCGGGGAGCTGTTTTTT	CATGLAGVDTGELFF
TRBV2	.	13	TRBJ2-3	.	TGTGCCAGCACAGGGGTCAGCACAGATACGCAGTATTTT	CASTGVSTDTQYF
TRBV24-1	TRBD2	13	TRBJ2-1	.	TGTGCCACCAGTCTTAGCGGGAGAGAAGAGCAGTTCTTC	CATSLSGREEQFF
TRBV27	.	13	TRBJ1-2	.	TGTGCCAGCAGTTTGGACACCGGGTATGGCTACACCTTC	CASSLDTGYGYTF
TRBV10-3	.	14	TRBJ1-2	.	TGTGCCATCAGTGCCCTCGGCAGAAACTATGGCTACACCTTC	CAISALGRNYGYTF
TRBV7-2	.	12	TRBJ1-6	.	TGTGCCAGCAGCTTCCCTGGGGGACCCCTCCACTTT	CASSFPGGPLHF
TRBV25-1	.	15	TRBJ1-2	.	TGTGCCAGCAGTGAAGGTGTAACGGGCATCTATGGCTACACCTTC	CASSEGVTGIYGYTF
TRBV24-1	TRBD2	14	TRBJ2-2	.	TGTGCCACCAGTGAGCGGGAGGACACCGGGGAGCTGTTTTTT	CATSEREDTGELFF
TRBV7-9	.	12	TRBJ1-4	.	TGTGCCAGCGGCGGACGGTCTGAAAAACTGTTTTTT	CASGGRSEKLFF
TRBV6-5	TRBD1	14	TRBJ2-7	many	TGTGCCAGCAGTTACAGGGACAGATCCTACGAGCAGTACTTC	CASSYRDRSYEQYF
TRBV20-1	.	11	TRBJ1-4	few	TGCAGTGCCCGGGCCCAGGAAAAACTGTTTTTT	CSARAQEKLFF
TRBV7-2	.	13	TRBJ1-1	many	TGTGCCAGCAGCCGTTTTTCTAGGGCTGAAGCTTTCTTT	CASSRFSRAEAFF
TRBV29-1	TRBD2	15	TRBJ2-1	.	TGCAGCGTAGTTAGGACTAGCAGCTCCTACAATGAGCAGTTCTTC	CSVVRTSSSYNEQFF
TRBV2	.	13	TRBJ1-1	.	TGTGCCAGCAGCGCAGACAGGACCACTGAAGCTTTCTTT	CASSADRTTEAFF
TRBV7-9	.	14	TRBJ1-1	.	TGTGCCAGCAGCTTACAGGGACAGAACACTGAAGCTTTCTTT	CASSLQGQNTEAFF
TRBV12-3/TRBV12-4	.	15	TRBJ2-1	.	TGTGCCAGCAGTTTGAGGGGGGGGCCCCACAATGAGCAGTTCTTC	CASSLRGGPHNEQFF
TRBV10-3	.	14	TRBJ2-5	few	TGTGCCATCAGTGAGGCTGACTACCAAGAGACCCAGTACTTC	CAISEADYQETQYF
TRBV19	.	14	TRBJ2-7	.	TGTGCCTCATGTGTTTGGGGAGAGCGATGCGAGCAGTACTTC	CASCVWGERCEQYF
TRBV25-1	.	16	TRBJ2-7	many	TGTGCCAGCAGTGAATTGGGGGGTCTTAGCTCCTACGAGCAGTACTTC	CASSELGGLSSYEQYF
TRBV19	TRBD1	17	TRBJ1-5	many	TGTGCCAGTAGTATATTAATCGAGACAGGGAGAGATCAGCCCCAGCATTTT	CASSILIETGRDQPQHF
TRBV29-1	TRBD1	16	TRBJ2-7	.	TGCAGCGTTGAAGAGGGGCGGACAGGGGCTTCCTACGAGCAGTACTTC	CSVEEGRTGASYEQYF
TRBV5-5	.	13	TRBJ1-1	once	TGTGCCAGCAGCTTGGCAGGTAGGACTGAAGCTTTCTTT	CASSLAGRTEAFF